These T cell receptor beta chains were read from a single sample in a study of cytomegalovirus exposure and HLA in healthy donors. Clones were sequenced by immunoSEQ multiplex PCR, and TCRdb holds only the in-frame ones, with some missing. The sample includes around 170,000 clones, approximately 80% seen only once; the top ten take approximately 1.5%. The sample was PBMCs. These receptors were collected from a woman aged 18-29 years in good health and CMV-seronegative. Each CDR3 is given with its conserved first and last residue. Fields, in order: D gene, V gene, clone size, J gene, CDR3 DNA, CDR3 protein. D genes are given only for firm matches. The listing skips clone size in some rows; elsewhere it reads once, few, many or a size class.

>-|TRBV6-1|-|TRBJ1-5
TGTGCCAGCAGTGAAGGTGGAGAGCGTCAGCCCCAGCATTTT
CASSEGGERQPQHF
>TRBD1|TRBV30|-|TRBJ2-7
TGTGCCTGGGGCCTAAACTTCGGACAGGGCAGAGCCTACGAGCAGTACTTC
CAWGLNFGQGRAYEQYF
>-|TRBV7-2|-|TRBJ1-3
TGTGCCAGCAGCTTACTGGTGAGCTCTGGAAACACCATATATTTT
CASSLLVSSGNTIYF
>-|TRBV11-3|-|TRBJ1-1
TGTGCCAGCAGCTTAAGAATTATGGGCAGGGCGAACACTGAAGCTTTCTTT
CASSLRIMGRANTEAFF
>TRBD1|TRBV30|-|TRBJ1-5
TGTGCCTGGAGTGTTGGGACAGGGGTTGGGCAGCCCCAGCATTTT
CAWSVGTGVGQPQHF
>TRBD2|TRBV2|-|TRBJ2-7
TGTGCCAGCAGTGAAGCAGTATGGGGGGGGGACTCCTACGAGCAGTACTTC
CASSEAVWGGDSYEQYF
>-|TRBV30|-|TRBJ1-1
TGTGCCTGGAGTGTAAAGGGAGTACCCACTGAAGCTTTCTTT
CAWSVKGVPTEAFF
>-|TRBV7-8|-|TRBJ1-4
TGTGCCAGCTCCTCCAGTGGCCTCCGAGAAAAACTGTTTTTT
CASSSSGLREKLFF
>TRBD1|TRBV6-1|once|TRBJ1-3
TGTGCCAGCAGGGAGACAGGGGGCTCTGGAAACACCATATATTTT
CASRETGGSGNTIYF
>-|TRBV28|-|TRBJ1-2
TGTGCCAGCAGTTTTATAGATCAGGATGGCTACACCTTC
CASSFIDQDGYTF
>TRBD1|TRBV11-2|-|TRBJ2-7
TGTGCCAGCAGCTTGTCGGACAGGGTATCCTACGAGCAGTACTTC
CASSLSDRVSYEQYF